This is a list of T cell receptor beta chains from one sample in a study of control samples from healthy donors and cancer patients. TCRdb's table, derived via immunoSEQ multiplex PCR, lists solely in-frame clones and lacks some. In the table there are more than 85,000 clones, roughly 80% of which are singletons. Sequencing used PBMCs. These receptor sequences come from a man between 65 and 85 years old with lung cancer. Each CDR3 is given with its conserved first and last residue. D genes are given only for firm matches. Clone size is shown for a subset of rows, as once, few, many or a class of expanded clone.

j_call d_call v_call clone_size cdr3_aa cdr3_nt
TRBJ2-3 . TRBV7-3 . CASSSGLGGTDTQYF TGTGCCAGCAGCTCAGGCTTGGGGGGCACAGATACGCAGTATTTT
TRBJ1-1 TRBD1 TRBV5-6 . CASSKRQGAIEAFF TGTGCCAGCAGCAAGAGACAGGGCGCCATTGAAGCTTTCTTT
TRBJ1-5 TRBD1 TRBV19 few CASSIIGQENQPQHF TGTGCCAGTAGTATAATTGGACAGGAGAATCAGCCCCAGCATTTT
TRBJ1-2 . TRBV20-1 . CSASSWGGPNGYTF TGCAGTGCTAGTTCGTGGGGGGGGCCTAATGGCTACACCTTC
TRBJ1-4 . TRBV3-1/TRBV3-2 . CASSQDTAGDEKLFF TGTGCCAGCAGCCAAGATACGGCAGGGGATGAAAAACTGTTTTTT
TRBJ1-2 TRBD1 TRBV28 . CASSQLGQGRSHYGYTF TGTGCCAGCAGTCAACTGGGACAGGGGAGGTCCCACTATGGCTACACCTTC
TRBJ2-2 . TRBV5-1 . CASRLDSGELFF TGCGCCAGCAGACTGGACAGCGGGGAGCTGTTTTTT
TRBJ2-6 . TRBV7-9 . CASSLRTAGSSGANVLTF TGTGCCAGCAGCTTGAGGACGGCGGGAAGCTCTGGGGCCAACGTCCTGACTTTC
TRBJ1-2 . TRBV9 . CASSVAYWVGYTF TGTGCCAGCAGCGTAGCTTATTGGGTTGGCTACACCTTC
TRBJ1-5 . TRBV6-5 . CASSYSGHQNQPQHF TGTGCCAGCAGTTACTCGGGACACCAGAATCAGCCCCAGCATTTT
TRBJ2-2 . TRBV14 . CASSQINFGGELFF TGTGCCAGCAGCCAAATAAATTTCGGCGGGGAGCTGTTTTTT
TRBJ2-2 . TRBV27 . CASSSGSNTGELFF TGTGCCAGCAGTTCCGGGTCCAACACCGGGGAGCTGTTTTTT
TRBJ2-7 . TRBV12-3/TRBV12-4 . CASSLGPPSEQYF TGTGCCAGCAGTTTGGGGCCCCCCTCCGAGCAGTACTTC
TRBJ2-1 TRBD2 TRBV30 once CAWSAPSGGADNEQFF TGTGCCTGGAGTGCCCCTAGCGGGGGGGCGGACAATGAGCAGTTCTTC
TRBJ2-3 . TRBV7-2 . CASSLANTDTQYF TGTGCCAGCAGCTTAGCCAACACAGATACGCAGTATTTT
TRBJ2-7 . TRBV3-1/TRBV3-2 . CASSPTLAGAYEQYF TGTGCCAGCAGCCCCACTTTGGCGGGCGCCTACGAGCAGTACTTC
TRBJ2-4 . TRBV3-1/TRBV3-2 . CASSPGGSDIQYF TGTGCCAGCAGCCCCGGGGGCTCGGACATTCAGTACTTC
TRBJ2-1 . TRBV4-2 . CASSPGGSGYNEQFF TGTGCCAGCAGCCCTGGCGGTAGCGGCTACAATGAGCAGTTCTTC
TRBJ2-7 TRBD1 TRBV12-5 . CASGLAQVTGVSNEQYF TGTGCTAGTGGTTTGGCCCAAGTGACAGGGGTCTCCAACGAGCAGTACTTC
TRBJ1-6 . TRBV4-2 . CASSQRQGMLQDSPLHF TGTGCCAGCAGCCAAAGGCAGGGAATGCTGCAAGACTCACCCCTCCACTTT
TRBJ1-2 . TRBV14 . CASSQKNRDTKLNGYTF TGTGCCAGCAGCCAAAAAAACCGGGACACGAAATTGAATGGCTACACCTTC
TRBJ1-5 . TRBV9 . CASSQGTDQPQHF TGTGCCAGCAGTCAGGGTACAGATCAGCCCCAGCATTTT
TRBJ2-3 . TRBV19 . CASSMDGTHTDTQYF TGTGCCAGTAGTATGGACGGGACTCACACAGATACGCAGTATTTT
TRBJ2-1 TRBD1 TRBV5-6 . CASSLPTGAGNEQFF TGTGCCAGCAGCCTCCCGACAGGGGCGGGGAATGAGCAGTTCTTC
TRBJ2-2 . TRBV7-8 few CASSLGGQATNTGELFF TGTGCCAGCAGCTTAGGGGGCCAAGCAACGAACACCGGGGAGCTGTTTTTT
TRBJ1-1 . TRBV19 few CASTIGVTNTEAFF TGTGCCAGCACAATAGGGGTAACGAACACTGAAGCTTTCTTT
TRBJ2-2 . TRBV6-6 once CASSQSLITSWGYTGELFF TGTGCCAGCAGTCAGAGCTTAATTACTAGCTGGGGTTACACCGGGGAGCTGTTTTTT
TRBJ1-6 TRBD1 TRBV30 many CAWSVRAGGYSPLHF TGTGCCTGGAGTGTAAGGGCAGGGGGCTATTCACCCCTCCACTTT
TRBJ1-2 . TRBV6-4 . CASSDSGRGGLYGYTF TGTGCCAGCAGTGACTCTGGAAGGGGGGGCCTCTATGGCTACACCTTC
TRBJ2-3 . TRBV24-1 . CATSEGSYASRDTQYF TGTGCCACCAGTGAGGGCAGCTACGCGTCCCGAGATACGCAGTATTTT
TRBJ1-4 . TRBV5-1 . CASSGRTGTANEKLFF TGCGCCAGCAGCGGACGGACGGGGACGGCAAATGAAAAACTGTTTTTT
TRBJ1-2 . TRBV21-1 . CASSKRRDNYGYTF TGTGCCAGCAGCAAACGCAGGGATAACTATGGCTACACCTTC
TRBJ1-1 . TRBV3-1/TRBV3-2 . CASRPTDRTVNTEAFF TGTGCCAGCAGACCCACGGACCGGACGGTGAACACTGAAGCTTTCTTT
TRBJ2-5 . TRBV7-9 . CASSSRWETQYF TGTGCCAGCAGCTCCCGATGGGAGACCCAGTACTTC
TRBJ2-7 . TRBV20-1 . CSVRGREEQYF TGCAGTGTCCGAGGCCGCGAAGAGCAGTACTTC
TRBJ2-3 . TRBV4-3 . CASREGDTQYF TGCGCCAGCAGAGAGGGGGATACGCAGTATTTT
TRBJ2-7 . TRBV3-1/TRBV3-2 . CASSQDKSYEQYF TGTGCCAGCAGCCAAGATAAGTCCTACGAGCAGTACTTC
TRBJ1-5 TRBD1 TRBV2 . CASSPLTGSSNQPQHF TGTGCCAGCAGTCCTCTGACAGGGAGTAGCAATCAGCCCCAGCATTTT
TRBJ2-2 . TRBV5-6 . CASSFDQTGELFF TGTGCCAGCAGCTTCGACCAGACCGGGGAGCTGTTTTTT
TRBJ2-1 . TRBV7-7 . CASSLRAGGEQFF TGTGCCAGCAGCCTAAGAGCGGGTGGGGAGCAGTTCTTC
TRBJ1-2 . TRBV3-1/TRBV3-2 . CASSQEEGNYGYTF TGTGCCAGCAGCCAAGAGGAGGGAAACTATGGCTACACCTTC
TRBJ1-2 . TRBV7-9 . CASSHSGVLDGYTF TGTGCCAGCAGCCACTCGGGGGTTCTGGATGGCTACACCTTC
TRBJ2-2 . TRBV13 many CASSSARGRELFF TGTGCCAGCAGCTCCGCCAGGGGCCGGGAGCTGTTTTTT
TRBJ2-7 . TRBV5-5 . CASSPSYEQYF TGTGCCAGCAGCCCGTCCTACGAGCAGTACTTC
TRBJ2-3 TRBD2 TRBV7-9 few CASSSGLAGGPDTQYF TGTGCCAGCAGCTCCGGACTAGCGGGGGGGCCAGATACGCAGTATTTT